Shown below are 9 T cell receptor beta chains from a single sample sequenced in a study of PD-1 blockade in classical Hodgkin lymphoma. The assay was immunoSEQ multiplex PCR, and TCRdb's table has in-frame clones only and misses some. This table holds 55,000 to 75,000 clones, 90% to 95% found once. Relapse was seen in all patients after autologous stem cell transplantation, and brentuximab vedotin exposure was variable. The sample here was peripheral blood mononuclear cells (PBMCs), taken at baseline. The receptors were sampled from a human donor with classical Hodgkin lymphoma.

The rearrangement uses TRBV7-9 and TRBJ2-7; 9 bases match TRBD2. Losses at the gene ends were 0 bases for V and 3 bases for J; bases not matched to a gene: 6. The CDR3 has 16 amino acids. CDR1 is SEHNR and CDR2 is FQNEAQ in the germline V gene (reference sequence). The CDR3 coding sequence is TGTGCCAGCAGCTTAGCCGGCGGGGGGGCTGTCTACGAGCAGTACTTC. It codes for CASSLAGGGAVYEQYF.

The V call is TRBV28, the J call TRBJ2-1, with 10 bases identical to TRBD1. The germline CDR1 and CDR2 sequences are MDHEN and SYDVKM. The V and J ends lost 7 bases and 4 bases, in that order; junction bases with no gene match: 4. The CDR3 runs 14 residues. The chain's CDR3 is CASTRDRGYNEQFF. CDR3 nucleotide sequence: TGTGCCAGCACCCGGGACAGGGGATACAATGAGCAGTTCTTC. Looking up the rest from reference TRBV28 and TRBJ2-1 gives the full variable domain: DVKVTQSSRYLVKRTGEKVFLECVQDMDHENMFWYRQDPGLGLRLIYFSYDVKMKEKGDIPEGYSVSREKKERFSLILESASTNQTSMYLCASTRDRGYNEQFFGPGTRLTVL.

This clone appeared a single time. The gene calls are TRBV13 and TRBJ2-3; TRBD1 matches at 7 bases. Per germline, CDR1 PRHDT and CDR2 FYEKMQ (reference sequence). The trim removed 3 bases at V and 2 bases at J, leaving 8 bases unmatched. The CDR3 sequence is 16 residues long. The CDR3 sequence: CASSFEGQRYTDTQYF. DNA for the CDR3: TGTGCCAGCAGCTTTGAGGGACAGAGATACACAGATACGCAGTATTTT.

CDR3 sequence: CASSLQPHTDTQYF. The DNA of the CDR3 is TGTGCCAGCAGCTTGCAACCGCACACAGATACGCAGTATTTT. The rearrangement links TRBV27 to TRBJ2-3; D remains unclear. Germline V gene data show CDR1 as MNHEY and CDR2 as SMNVEV (reference sequence). The CDR3 runs 14 residues. The V end was cut by 6 bases, the J end by 2 bases, with 12 bases between.

The chain couples TRBV9 to TRBJ2-7; D possibly corresponds to TRBD1 (6 bases). The CDR3 sequence is 16 residues long. Germline lookup yields CDR1 SGDLS and CDR2 YYNGEE. Trimming stripped 4 bases from V and 2 bases from J, with 19 bases between. CDR3 coding DNA: TGTGCCAGCAGCTTGGAACTTTCAGGGGCGGCCTACGAGCAGTACTTC. Protein sequence: CASSLELSGAAYEQYF.

The chain uses TRBV7-6 and TRBJ2-2, with D possibly matching TRBD2 (7 bases). Per germline, CDR1 SGHVS and CDR2 FNYEAQ. The ends were cut back, 3 bases at V and 6 bases at J, with 14 bases in the middle. This CDR3 contains 15 residues. The CDR3, as DNA: TGTGCCAGCAGCTTCGCCGGGGGGCCCGCCGGGGAGCTGTTTTTT. This encodes CASSFAGGPAGELFF.

The chain employs TRBV21-1 and TRBJ2-3; the table assigns TRBD2, which was not confirmed against the DNA. TRBV21-1 is a pseudogene. The CDR3 is made up of 16 amino acids. CDR3 protein: CASSKKERGATDTQYF. The CDR3 bases are TGTGCCAGCAGCAAAAAAGAGCGGGGGGCAACAGATACGCAGTATTTT.

This clone was observed a single time. This chain joins TRBV27 and TRBJ2-2, with TRBD2 matching 15 bases. The CDR3 consists of 18 residues. Trimming at V came to 3 bases and at J to 7 bases, leaving 9 bases not matched to a gene. Germline CDR1 and CDR2: MNHEY and SMNVEV (reference sequence). The CDR3 coding sequence is TGTGCCAGCAGTTTTAGGTCCGGACTAGCGGGAGGGCTCGGGGAGCTGTTTTTT. It codes for CASSFRSGLAGGLGELFF.

The rearrangement links TRBV28 to TRBJ2-7; 8 nucleotides agree with TRBD2. Germline CDR1 and CDR2: MDHEN and SYDVKM. Unmatched junction bases numbered 2, after V lost 4 bases and J lost 0 bases. The CDR3 runs 14 residues. The CDR3 nucleotides are TGTGCCAGCAGTTCCGGGACTAGCTCCTACGAGCAGTACTTC. Translating gives CASSSGTSSYEQYF. Supplemented by reference TRBV28 and TRBJ2-7, the full variable domain reads DVKVTQSSRYLVKRTGEKVFLECVQDMDHENMFWYRQDPGLGLRLIYFSYDVKMKEKGDIPEGYSVSREKKERFSLILESASTNQTSMYLCASSSGTSSYEQYFGPGTRLTVT.